A selection of T cell receptor beta chains follows, all from one sample in a study of cytomegalovirus exposure and HLA in healthy donors. Some clones are missing from TCRdb's copy, which holds only in-frame ones; the method was immunoSEQ multiplex PCR. The repertoire holds over 100,000 clones, with roughly 80% as singletons. Sequenced: PBMCs. The receptor set was obtained from a woman aged 25 to 39 in good health and CMV-seropositive. Both conserved end residues are part of each CDR3. D genes are given only for firm matches. Some rows have no size entry. The others give once, few or many, or a class for an expanded clone.

size: .; V: TRBV7-9; D: TRBD1; J: TRBJ2-5; CDR3: CASSPGTGYQETQYF; DNA: TGTGCCAGCAGCCCCGGGACAGGGTATCAAGAGACCCAGTACTTC
size: once; V: TRBV11-3; D: TRBD1; J: TRBJ2-7; CDR3: CASSFQPGGEQYF; DNA: TGTGCCAGCAGCTTCCAACCAGGGGGCGAGCAGTACTTC
size: .; V: TRBV6-5; D: .; J: TRBJ2-7; CDR3: CASSRDPSAGEQYF; DNA: TGTGCCAGCAGTCGCGACCCGTCGGCGGGGGAGCAGTACTTC
size: .; V: TRBV30; D: .; J: TRBJ2-5; CDR3: CAWSAPPTQYF; DNA: TGTGCCTGGAGTGCCCCCCCAACCCAGTACTTC
size: few; V: TRBV20-1; D: .; J: TRBJ1-2; CDR3: CRSDGYTF; DNA: TGCAGAAGCGATGGCTACACCTTC
size: .; V: TRBV9; D: .; J: TRBJ1-2; CDR3: CASSDGGLPGGGYTF; DNA: TGTGCCAGCAGCGACGGGGGTTTGCCCGGGGGTGGCTACACCTTC
size: few; V: TRBV9; D: TRBD1; J: TRBJ1-2; CDR3: CASSQDRGFGYTF; DNA: TGTGCCAGCAGCCAGGACAGGGGTTTTGGCTACACCTTC
size: few; V: TRBV5-4; D: .; J: TRBJ2-5; CDR3: CASSFMGRETQYF; DNA: TGTGCCAGCAGCTTCATGGGGCGGGAGACCCAGTACTTC
size: few; V: TRBV25-1; D: TRBD2; J: TRBJ2-1; CDR3: CASSVPGGTTQEQFF; DNA: TGTGCCAGCAGTGTCCCCGGGGGGACGACACAAGAGCAGTTCTTC
size: .; V: TRBV7-2; D: .; J: TRBJ1-5; CDR3: CASSLQGALSNQPQHF; DNA: TGTGCCAGCAGCTTACAAGGGGCCCTAAGCAATCAGCCCCAGCATTTT
size: .; V: TRBV10-1; D: TRBD2; J: TRBJ2-5; CDR3: CASSEPTSAETQYF; DNA: TGCGCCAGCAGTGAACCTACTAGCGCGGAGACCCAGTACTTC